This TCR beta chain was profiled in a study of identical twins. General study findings and limits: Fewer insertions marked abundant cord blood beta clonotypes; young adult naive trended weakly, memory not at all.

TCRdb processed the 5' RACE reads anew with MiXCR; each CDR3 protein has one entry. The table shows 520,000 or so distinct CDR3 sequences, with 22% occurring only once. Remarks on this clonotype: Antigen specificity is unknown.

The CDR3 consists of 15 residues. Germline V gives CDR1 SGHRS, CDR2 YFSETQ. Trimming left V 0 bases short and J 5 bases short, with 11 bases between. The same sample was also used in a study of T cells expressing NK-cell markers. That study adds: The eight sequenced donors comprised seven who were HCMV-seropositive and one who was seronegative.

This receptor was identified in a woman aged 18-29 years in good health. V and J are TRBV5-1 and TRBJ2-2; D ambiguous. What was sequenced was CD4+ T cells sorted from blood. In nucleotides, the CDR3 is TGCGCCAGCAGCTTGGAATGGGGTAGGACCGGGGAGCTGTTTTTT. Encoded protein: CASSLEWGRTGELFF.